This T cell receptor (beta chain) came from a study of shared clonotypes between healthy human individuals. A split of CD4+ cells into CD45RA+ naive and CD45RA-negative memory subsets was performed. Germline CDR1 SEHNR, CDR2 FQNEAQ (reference sequence). The CDR3 contains 12 residues. V lost 1 base and J lost 13, with 11 bases in between. The table came from immunoSEQ multiplex PCR; TCRdb's copy has only in-frame clones and leaves some out. The table records about 1.1 million clones, 70% to 85% of them present only once. The chain is built from TRBV7-9 and TRBJ2-1; no clear D. The clonotype was recovered from a man between 18 and 29 years old in good health. Some clones in this sample may be carry-over from other donors' samples. Sequencing input: memory CD4+ T cells from PBMCs. Specified subset: CD45RA-negative fraction. The CDR3 coding sequence is TGTGCCAGCAGCTTAGTAGGCCAGGCTCAGTTCTTC. Encoded protein: CASSLVGQAQFF.